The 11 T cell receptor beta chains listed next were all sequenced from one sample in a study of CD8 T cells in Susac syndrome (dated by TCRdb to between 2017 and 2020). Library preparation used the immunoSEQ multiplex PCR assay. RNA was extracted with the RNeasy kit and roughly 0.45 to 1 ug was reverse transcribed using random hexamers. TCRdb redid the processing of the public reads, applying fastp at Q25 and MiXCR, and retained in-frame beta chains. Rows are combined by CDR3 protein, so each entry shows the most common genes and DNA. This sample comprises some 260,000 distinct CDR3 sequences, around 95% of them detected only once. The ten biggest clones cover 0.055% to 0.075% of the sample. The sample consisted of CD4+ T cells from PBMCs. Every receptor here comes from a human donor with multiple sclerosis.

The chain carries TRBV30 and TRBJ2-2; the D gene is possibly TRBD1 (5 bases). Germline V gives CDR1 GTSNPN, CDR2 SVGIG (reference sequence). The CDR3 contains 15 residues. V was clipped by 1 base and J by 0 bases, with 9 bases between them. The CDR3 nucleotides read TGTGCCTGGAGTGCCCAGGGTCCGAACACCGGGGAGCTGTTTTTT. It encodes CAWSAQGPNTGELFF.

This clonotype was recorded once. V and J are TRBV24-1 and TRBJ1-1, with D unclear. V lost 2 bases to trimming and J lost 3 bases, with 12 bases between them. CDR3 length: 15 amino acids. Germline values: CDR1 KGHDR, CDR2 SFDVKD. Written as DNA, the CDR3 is TGTGCCACCAGTGATTCAGGAGGTAGTGACACTGAAGCTTTCTTT. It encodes CATSDSGGSDTEAFF.

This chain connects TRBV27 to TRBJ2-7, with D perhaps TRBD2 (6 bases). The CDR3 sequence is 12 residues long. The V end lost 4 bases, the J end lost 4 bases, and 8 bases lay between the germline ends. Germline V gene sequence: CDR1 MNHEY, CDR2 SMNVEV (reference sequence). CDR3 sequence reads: CASSWSGYEQYV. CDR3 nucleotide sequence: TGTGCCAGCAGTTGGAGCGGGTACGAGCAGTACGTC.

The CDR3 loop reads CSVLETEPFFYGYTF. DNA for the CDR3: TGCAGCGTTCTCGAGACGGAGCCTTTTTTCTATGGCTACACCTTC. The chain uses TRBV29-1 and TRBJ1-2; D remains unclear. V was cut by 5 bases and J by 4 bases, with 20 bases left in between. CDR3 size: 15 residues. Germline CDR1 is SQVTM and CDR2 is ANQGSEA.

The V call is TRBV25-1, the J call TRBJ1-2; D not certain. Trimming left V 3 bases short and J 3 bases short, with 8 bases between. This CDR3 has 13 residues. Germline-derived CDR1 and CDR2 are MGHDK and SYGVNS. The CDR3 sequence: CASSETGDYGYTF. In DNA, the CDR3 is TGTGCCAGCAGTGAGACGGGTGACTATGGCTACACCTTC.

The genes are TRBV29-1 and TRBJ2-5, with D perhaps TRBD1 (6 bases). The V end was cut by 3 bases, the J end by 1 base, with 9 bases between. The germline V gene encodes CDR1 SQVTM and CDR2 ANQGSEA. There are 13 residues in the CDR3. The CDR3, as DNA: TGCAGCGTTGATGCGACAGGCCAAGAGACCCAGTACTTC. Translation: CSVDATGQETQYF.

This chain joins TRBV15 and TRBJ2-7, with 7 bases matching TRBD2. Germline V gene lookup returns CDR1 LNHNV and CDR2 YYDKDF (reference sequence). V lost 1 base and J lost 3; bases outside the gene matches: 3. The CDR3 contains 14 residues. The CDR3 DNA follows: TGTGCCACCAGCAGAGTAGCGGGCGACTACGAGCAGTACTTC. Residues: CATSRVAGDYEQYF.

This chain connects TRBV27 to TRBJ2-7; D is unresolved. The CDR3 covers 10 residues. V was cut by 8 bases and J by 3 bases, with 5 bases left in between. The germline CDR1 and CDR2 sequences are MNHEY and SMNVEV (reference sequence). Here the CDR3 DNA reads TGTGCCAGCCGCCACTACGAGCAGTACGTC. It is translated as CASRHYEQYV.

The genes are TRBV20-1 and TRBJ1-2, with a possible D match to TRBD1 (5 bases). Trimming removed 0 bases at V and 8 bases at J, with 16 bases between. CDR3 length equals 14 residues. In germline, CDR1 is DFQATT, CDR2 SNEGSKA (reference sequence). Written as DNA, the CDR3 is TGCAGTGCTAGAGATCGGCAGGGCTCAGGGGGCTACACCTTC. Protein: CSARDRQGSGGYTF.

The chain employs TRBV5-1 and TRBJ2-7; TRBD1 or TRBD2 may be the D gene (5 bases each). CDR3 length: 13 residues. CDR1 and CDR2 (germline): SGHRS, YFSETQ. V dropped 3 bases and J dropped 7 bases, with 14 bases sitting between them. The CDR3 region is CASSWDARGEQYF. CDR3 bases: TGCGCCAGCAGCTGGGACGCCCGAGGGGAGCAGTACTTC. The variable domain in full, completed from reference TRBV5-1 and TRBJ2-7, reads KAGVTQTPRYLIKTRGQQVTLSCSPISGHRSVSWYQQTPGQGLQFLFEYFSETQRNKGNFPGRFSGRQFSNSRSEMNVSTLELGDSALYLCASSWDARGEQYFGPGTRLTVT.

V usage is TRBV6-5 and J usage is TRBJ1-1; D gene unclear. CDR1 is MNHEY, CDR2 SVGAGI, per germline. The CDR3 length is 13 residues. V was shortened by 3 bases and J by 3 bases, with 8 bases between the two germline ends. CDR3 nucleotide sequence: TGTGCCAGCAGTTATCGGTTGGACACTGAAGCTTTCTTT. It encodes CASSYRLDTEAFF.